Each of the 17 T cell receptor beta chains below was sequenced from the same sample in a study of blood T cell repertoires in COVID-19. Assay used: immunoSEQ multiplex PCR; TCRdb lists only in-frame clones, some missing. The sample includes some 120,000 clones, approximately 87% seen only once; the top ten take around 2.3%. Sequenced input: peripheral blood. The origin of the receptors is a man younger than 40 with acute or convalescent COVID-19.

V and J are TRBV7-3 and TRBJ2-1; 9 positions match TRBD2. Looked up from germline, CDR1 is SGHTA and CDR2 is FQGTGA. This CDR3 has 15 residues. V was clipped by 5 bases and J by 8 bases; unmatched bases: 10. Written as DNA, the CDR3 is TGTGCCAGCAGCCTAGCGGGATCTTCGGGGGATGAGCAGTTCTTC. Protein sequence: CASSLAGSSGDEQFF.

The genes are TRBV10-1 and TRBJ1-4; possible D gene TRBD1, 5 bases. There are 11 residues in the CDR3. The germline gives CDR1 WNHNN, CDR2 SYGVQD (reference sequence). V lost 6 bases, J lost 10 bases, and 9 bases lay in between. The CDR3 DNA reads TGCGCCAGCAGGCCCGGGGGAAAACTGTTTTTT. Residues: CASRPGGKLFF.

The CDR3 is CASSPGQGTEAFF. The CDR3 region has the DNA TGTGCCAGCAGCCCGGGACAGGGTACTGAAGCTTTCTTT. The chain joins TRBV6-6 to TRBJ1-1, with 9 bases identical to TRBD1. The CDR3 runs 13 residues. The trim removed 6 bases at V and 5 bases at J, leaving 4 bases unmatched. Germline lookup yields CDR1 MNHNY and CDR2 SVGAGI (reference sequence).

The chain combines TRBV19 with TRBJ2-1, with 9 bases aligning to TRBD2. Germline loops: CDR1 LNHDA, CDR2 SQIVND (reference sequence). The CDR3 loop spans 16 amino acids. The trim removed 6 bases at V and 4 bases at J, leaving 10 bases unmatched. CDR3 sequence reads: CASSISGTSFYNEQFF. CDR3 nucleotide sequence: TGTGCCAGTAGCATTTCCGGGACTAGCTTTTACAATGAGCAGTTCTTC.

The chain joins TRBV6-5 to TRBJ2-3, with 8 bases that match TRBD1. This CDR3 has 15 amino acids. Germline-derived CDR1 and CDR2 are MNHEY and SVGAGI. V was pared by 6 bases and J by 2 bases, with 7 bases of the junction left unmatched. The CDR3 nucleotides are TGTGCCAGCAGCCACAGGGGGAGGATCACAGATACGCAGTATTTT. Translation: CASSHRGRITDTQYF.

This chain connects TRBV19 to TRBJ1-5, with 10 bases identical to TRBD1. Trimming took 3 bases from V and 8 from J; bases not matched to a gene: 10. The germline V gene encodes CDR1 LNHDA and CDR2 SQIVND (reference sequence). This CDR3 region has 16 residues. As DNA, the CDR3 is TGTGCCAGTAGTATCCTTGGGGGGACAGGGGATAAGCCCCAGCATTTT. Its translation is CASSILGGTGDKPQHF.

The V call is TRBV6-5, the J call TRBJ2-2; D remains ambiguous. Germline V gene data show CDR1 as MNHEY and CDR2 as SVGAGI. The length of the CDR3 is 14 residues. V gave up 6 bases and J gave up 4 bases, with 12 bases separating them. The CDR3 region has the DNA TGTGCCAGCAGCCCCGCAGGCAGCACCGGGGAGCTGTTTTTT. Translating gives CASSPAGSTGELFF.

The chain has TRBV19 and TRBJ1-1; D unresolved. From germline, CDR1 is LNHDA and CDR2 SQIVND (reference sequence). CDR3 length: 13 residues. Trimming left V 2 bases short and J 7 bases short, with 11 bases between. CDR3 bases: TGTGCCAGTAGTATAAGAGTAGGAGTTGAAGCTTTCTTT. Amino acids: CASSIRVGVEAFF.

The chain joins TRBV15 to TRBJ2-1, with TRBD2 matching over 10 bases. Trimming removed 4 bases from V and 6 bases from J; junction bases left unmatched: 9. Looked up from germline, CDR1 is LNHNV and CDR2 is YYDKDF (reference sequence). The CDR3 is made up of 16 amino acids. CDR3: CATSTPRLAGSNEQFF. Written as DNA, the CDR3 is TGTGCCACCAGCACGCCCCGACTAGCGGGTAGCAATGAGCAGTTCTTC.

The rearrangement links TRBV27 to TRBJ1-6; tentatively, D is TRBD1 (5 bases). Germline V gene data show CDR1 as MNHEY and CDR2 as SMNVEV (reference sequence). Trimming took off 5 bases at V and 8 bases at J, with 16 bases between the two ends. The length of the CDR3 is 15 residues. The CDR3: CASSAFSGWDSPLHF. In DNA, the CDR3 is TGTGCCAGCAGTGCCTTTTCAGGGTGGGATTCACCCCTCCACTTT.

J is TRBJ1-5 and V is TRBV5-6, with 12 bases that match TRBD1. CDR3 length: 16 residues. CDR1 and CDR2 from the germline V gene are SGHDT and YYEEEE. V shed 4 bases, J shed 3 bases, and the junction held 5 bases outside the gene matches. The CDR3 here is CASSRGTGGYNQPQHF. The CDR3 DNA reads TGTGCCAGCAGCCGCGGGACAGGGGGCTACAATCAGCCCCAGCATTTT. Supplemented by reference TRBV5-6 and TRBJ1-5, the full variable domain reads DAGVTQSPTHLIKTRGQQVTLRCSPKSGHDTVSWYQQALGQGPQFIFQYYEEEERQRGNFPDRFSGHQFPNYSSELNVNALLLGDSALYLCASSRGTGGYNQPQHFGDGTRLSIL.

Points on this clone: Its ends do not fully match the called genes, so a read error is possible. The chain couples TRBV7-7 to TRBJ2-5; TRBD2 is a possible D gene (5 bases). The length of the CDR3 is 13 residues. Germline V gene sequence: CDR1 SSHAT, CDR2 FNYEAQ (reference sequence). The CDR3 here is CASSLGGIETQYF. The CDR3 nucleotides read TGTGCTAGCAGCTTAGGAGGTATCGAGACCCAGTACTTC.

The CDR3 region has the DNA TGTGCCAGCAGCTCGCCGACGGGATCTTATGGCTACACCTTC. As protein: CASSSPTGSYGYTF. The V and J genes are TRBV5-4 and TRBJ1-2; D call uncertain. V lost 3 bases and J 5 bases, leaving 14 bases between the germline ends. CDR3 length: 14 residues. The germline gives CDR1 SGHNT, CDR2 YYREEE (reference sequence).

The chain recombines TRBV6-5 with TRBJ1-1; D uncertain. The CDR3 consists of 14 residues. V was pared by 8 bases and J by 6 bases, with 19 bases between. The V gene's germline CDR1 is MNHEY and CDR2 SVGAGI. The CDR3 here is CASVGGVGRSEAFF. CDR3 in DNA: TGTGCCAGCGTGGGCGGGGTTGGGAGATCTGAAGCTTTCTTT.

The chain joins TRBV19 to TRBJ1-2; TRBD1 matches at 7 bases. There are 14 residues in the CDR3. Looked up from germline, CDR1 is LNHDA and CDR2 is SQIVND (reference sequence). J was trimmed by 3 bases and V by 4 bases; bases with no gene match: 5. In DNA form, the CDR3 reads TGTGCCAGTAGTACCCGACAGGGCTACTATGGCTACACCTTC. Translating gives CASSTRQGYYGYTF. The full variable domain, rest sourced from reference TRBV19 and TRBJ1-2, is DGGITQSPKYLFRKEGQNVTLSCEQNLNHDAMYWYRQDPGQGLRLIYYSQIVNDFQKGDIAEGYSVSREKKESFPLTVTSAQKNPTAFYLCASSTRQGYYGYTFGSGTRLTVV.

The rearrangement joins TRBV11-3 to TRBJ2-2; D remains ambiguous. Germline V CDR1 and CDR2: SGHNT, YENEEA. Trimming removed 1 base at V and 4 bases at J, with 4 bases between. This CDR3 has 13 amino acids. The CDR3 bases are TGTGCCAGCAGCTTAGTTCTCACCGGGGAGCTGTTTTTT. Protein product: CASSLVLTGELFF.

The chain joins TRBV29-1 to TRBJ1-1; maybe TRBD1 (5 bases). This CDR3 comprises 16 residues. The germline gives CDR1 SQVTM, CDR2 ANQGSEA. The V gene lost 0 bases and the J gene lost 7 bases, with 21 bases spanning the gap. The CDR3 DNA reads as TGCAGCGTTGAAGATTTGGGACTCGACGGACGGGTTGAAGCTTTCTTT. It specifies CSVEDLGLDGRVEAFF. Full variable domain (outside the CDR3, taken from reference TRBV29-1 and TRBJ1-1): SAVISQKPSRDICQRGTSLTIQCQVDSQVTMMFWYRQQPGQSLTLIATANQGSEATYESGFVIDKFPISRPNLTFSTLTVSNMSPEDSSIYLCSVEDLGLDGRVEAFFGQGTRLTVV.